Listed here are 27 T cell receptor beta chains from one sample, sequenced in a study of shared clonotypes between healthy human individuals. Assay used: immunoSEQ multiplex PCR; TCRdb lists only in-frame clones, some missing. The sample has approximately 720,000 clones, about 78% seen once. What was sequenced was memory CD4+ T cells sorted from blood. Indicated subset: CD45RA-negative fraction. These TCRs come from a woman aged 25 to 39 in good health.

This clone was recorded a few times. The chain links TRBV29-1 to TRBJ1-2; possible D gene TRBD1, 5 bases. Germline V lookup: CDR1 SQVTM, CDR2 ANQGSEA. The CDR3 runs to 13 residues. V was pared by 7 bases and J by 3 bases, with 15 bases between. In nucleotides, the CDR3 is TGCAGCGCAGTCGAAGGGGAGGACTATGGCTACACCTTC. Encoded protein: CSAVEGEDYGYTF.

This clone was seen only a few times. This chain joins TRBV18 and TRBJ2-2; D perhaps matches TRBD1 (6 bases). Trimming pared 8 bases from V and 0 bases from J, leaving 10 bases between. Germline CDR1 reads KGHSH; CDR2 reads LQKENI. The CDR3 is 14 residues long. The CDR3 bases are TGTGCCAGCAGGGGGAGTTCGAACACCGGGGAGCTGTTTTTT. It is translated as CASRGSSNTGELFF.

This clone has more than one count but fewer than ten. The chain is built from TRBV6-1 and TRBJ2-7; 9 nucleotides line up with TRBD2. This CDR3 spans 17 amino acids. V shed 2 bases, J shed 2 bases, and the junction held 10 bases outside the gene matches. Germline V gives CDR1 MNHNS, CDR2 SASEGT. This chain's CDR3 is CASSEIGGASGTYEQYF. As DNA, the CDR3 is TGTGCCAGCAGTGAAATAGGTGGGGCTAGCGGGACCTACGAGCAGTACTTC.

CDR3 sequence: CASTLATYQPQHF. CDR3 coding DNA: TGTGCCAGCACCCTTGCCACGTATCAGCCCCAGCATTTT. V is TRBV2 and J is TRBJ1-5, with no clear D. V was pared by 7 bases and J by 5 bases, with 12 bases between. CDR3 size: 13 residues. Germline V gene lookup returns CDR1 SNHLY and CDR2 FYNNEI.

As for this clone: This CDR3 is also generated by other DNA sequences in the sample. This chain joins TRBV9 and TRBJ1-3; D gene ambiguous. Germline CDR1 is SGDLS and CDR2 is YYNGEE. The V end lost 1 base, the J end lost 0 bases, and 8 bases lay between the germline ends. The CDR3 length is 15 residues. The CDR3 DNA is TGTGCCAGCAGCGTAAACCCAAGCTCTGGAAACACCATATATTTT. It yields the protein CASSVNPSSGNTIYF.

The chain has TRBV5-1 and TRBJ1-5, with TRBD1 as a possible D gene (5 bases). The CDR3 totals 16 residues. Trimming took off 4 bases at V and 3 bases at J, with 17 bases between the two ends. The V gene's germline CDR1 is SGHRS and CDR2 YFSETQ. The CDR3 here is CASSPSGQGNNQPQHF. CDR3 sequence (DNA): TGCGCCAGCAGCCCCTCGGGCCAGGGTAACAATCAGCCCCAGCATTTT.

This clone was found a few times. Other DNA sequences in the same sample also yield this CDR3. This rearrangement joins TRBV5-1 to TRBJ2-7, with TRBD1 matching 11 bases. The CDR3 covers 14 residues. Germline V gene sequence: CDR1 SGHRS, CDR2 YFSETQ. V was clipped by 3 bases and J by 6 bases; unmatched bases: 5. For the CDR3, the DNA is TGCGCCAGCAGCTCCGGGACAGGGGGTCTCGAGCAGTACTTC. Encoded protein: CASSSGTGGLEQYF.

The genes are TRBV25-1 and TRBJ2-1; maybe TRBD1 (7 bases). The CDR3 length is 16 residues. V lost 5 bases, J lost 4 bases, and 18 bases lay in between. The germline CDR1 and CDR2 sequences are MGHDK and SYGVNS. CDR3: CASSQGAGQIYNEQFF. The CDR3 DNA reads TGTGCCAGCAGTCAAGGGGCGGGACAGATATACAATGAGCAGTTCTTC.

The rearrangement uses TRBV19 and TRBJ1-2; 8 bases agree with TRBD1. The CDR3 spans 16 residues. Germline CDR1 and CDR2: LNHDA and SQIVND (reference sequence). V was pared by 8 bases and J by 0 bases, with 11 bases of the junction left unmatched. The CDR3 loop reads CASLGNGQGANYGYTF. The CDR3 bases are TGTGCCAGTTTGGGAAATGGACAGGGCGCTAACTATGGCTACACCTTC.

V usage is TRBV5-1 and J usage is TRBJ2-1; 7 bases fit TRBD1. Germline V gene sequence: CDR1 SGHRS, CDR2 YFSETQ. The CDR3 is made up of 15 amino acids. The V and J ends lost 2 bases and 2 bases, in that order; junction bases with no gene match: 4. The CDR3: CASSFDRVPYNEQFF. The CDR3 coding sequence is TGCGCCAGCAGCTTCGACAGGGTCCCCTACAATGAGCAGTTCTTC.

This clone was seen once. V usage is TRBV7-3 and J usage is TRBJ2-1; D unclear. CDR3 length equals 16 residues. V dropped 5 bases and J dropped 5 bases, with 19 bases sitting between them. CDR1 SGHTA and CDR2 FQGTGA come from the germline V gene. The CDR3 DNA reads TGTGCCAGCAGCGAAATAGACTCCTGGCCCCACAATGAGCAGTTCTTC. It specifies CASSEIDSWPHNEQFF.

The rearrangement joins TRBV6-5 to TRBJ1-5, with D maybe TRBD1 (5 bases). Trimming removed 7 bases at V and 7 bases at J, with 14 bases between. CDR1 and CDR2 (germline): MNHEY, SVGAGI. This CDR3 contains 13 residues. CDR3 sequence reads: CASTLAGEQPQHF. The CDR3 DNA is TGTGCCAGCACCCTGGCGGGGGAACAGCCCCAGCATTTT.

The rearrangement uses TRBV2 and TRBJ1-2; the D gene is possibly TRBD1 (5 bases). From germline, CDR1 is SNHLY and CDR2 FYNNEI. Trimming shortened V by 6 bases and J by 0 bases, and 17 bases separated the two germline ends. The length of the CDR3 is 16 residues. As DNA, the CDR3 is TGTGCCAGCAGGCCTGGGACGGCCCAATCTAACTATGGCTACACCTTC. It is translated as CASRPGTAQSNYGYTF. The full variable domain, completed using reference TRBV2 and TRBJ1-2, is EPEVTQTPSHQVTQMGQEVILRCVPISNHLYFYWYRQILGQKVEFLVSFYNNEISEKSEIFDDQFSVERPDGSNFTLKIRSTKLEDSAMYFCASRPGTAQSNYGYTFGSGTRLTVV.

The chain carries TRBV5-6 and TRBJ1-3; possible D gene TRBD1, 5 bases. This CDR3 comprises 15 residues. V lost 2 bases and J 4 bases, leaving 13 bases between the germline ends. In germline, CDR1 is SGHDT, CDR2 YYEEEE. The CDR3 region has the DNA TGTGCCAGCAGCTTCGGACGGGGCTGGGGAAACACCATATATTTT. Translating gives CASSFGRGWGNTIYF.

The CDR3 nucleotides are TGCGCCAGCAGCTTGGCCGGTCGGGAGCCCCAGCATTTT. Protein sequence: CASSLAGREPQHF. The chain couples TRBV5-1 to TRBJ1-5; D unresolved. Germline V gene sequence: CDR1 SGHRS, CDR2 YFSETQ. The CDR3 covers 13 residues. V was pared by 0 bases and J by 8 bases, with 9 bases between.

This clone was recorded a few times. The V and J genes are TRBV7-9 and TRBJ2-1; 7 bases agree with TRBD1. V shed 5 bases, J shed 10 bases, and the junction held 14 bases outside the gene matches. Germline CDR1 and CDR2: SEHNR and FQNEAQ (reference sequence). The CDR3 is 15 residues long. The CDR3 DNA follows: TGTGCCAGCAGCCTGTACTCGACAGGGTCGGGAGAGCAGTTCTTC. It is translated as CASSLYSTGSGEQFF.

This clone showed up just a few times. The CDR3 spells CASSLVGSMVNGYTF. CDR3 DNA sequence: TGTGCCAGCAGCTTAGTGGGCAGCATGGTGAATGGCTACACCTTC. The chain joins TRBV7-9 to TRBJ1-2; D is unresolved. Per germline, CDR1 SEHNR and CDR2 FQNEAQ (reference sequence). Trimming removed 1 base from V and 6 bases from J, with 15 bases in between. The CDR3 runs to 15 residues.

The J gene is TRBJ2-7, the V gene TRBV10-3; D is perhaps TRBD1 (5 bases). V dropped 4 bases and J dropped 1 base, with 8 bases sitting between them. This CDR3 has 13 residues. CDR1 and CDR2 (germline): ENHRY, SYGVKD. DNA for the CDR3: TGTGCCATCAGTGGGACACCTTCCTACGAGCAGTACTTC. It translates to CAISGTPSYEQYF.

This clone was found many times. The chain recombines TRBV30 with TRBJ1-2; 8 bases are shared with TRBD1. V was clipped by 5 bases and J by 4 bases; unmatched bases: 3. The CDR3 spans 12 residues. CDR1 GTSNPN and CDR2 SVGIG come from the germline V gene (reference sequence). The CDR3 bases are TGTGCCTGGGAAGACAGGGGCTATGGCTACACCTTC. Its protein product is CAWEDRGYGYTF.

The rearrangement joins TRBV18 to TRBJ2-5, with TRBD1 identical over 7 bases. This CDR3 region has 13 residues. In germline, CDR1 is KGHSH, CDR2 LQKENI. Losses at the gene ends were 4 bases for V and 5 bases for J; bases not matched to a gene: 4. Here the CDR3 DNA reads TGTGCCAGCTCACGCCAGGGGGTTGAGACCCAGTACTTC. This encodes CASSRQGVETQYF.

V is TRBV6-5 and J is TRBJ2-7; D might be TRBD1 (5 bases). The CDR3 has 16 amino acids. Germline V gene sequence: CDR1 MNHEY, CDR2 SVGAGI. The V and J ends lost 0 bases and 2 bases respectively, with 14 bases between them. CDR3 region: CASSYSQGLAPYEQYF. The CDR3 bases are TGTGCCAGCAGTTACTCGCAGGGTTTAGCCCCCTACGAGCAGTACTTC.

This clone occurred a few times. The chain employs TRBV2 and TRBJ1-1, with 10 bases aligning to TRBD1. Germline CDR1 is SNHLY and CDR2 is FYNNEI. This CDR3 region has 15 residues. With V trimmed by 5 bases and J by 3 bases, 6 bases remained unmatched. The CDR3 spells CASSIGTGADTEAFF. The DNA for the CDR3 is TGTGCCAGCAGTATCGGGACAGGGGCCGACACTGAAGCTTTCTTT.

The genes are TRBV4-2 and TRBJ2-7, with 7 nucleotides matching TRBD2. Germline lookup yields CDR1 LGHNA and CDR2 YNFKEQ. V shed 6 bases, J shed 5 bases, and the junction held 16 bases outside the gene matches. The length of the CDR3 is 16 residues. This CDR3 reads CASSPRWGREGNEQYF. DNA of the CDR3: TGTGCCAGCAGTCCTAGGTGGGGCAGGGAGGGCAACGAGCAGTACTTC.

The DNA of the CDR3 is TGTGCCAGCAGTTGGGGACTAGGGACCGGGGACGAGCAGTACTTC. As protein: CASSWGLGTGDEQYF. V is TRBV2 and J is TRBJ2-7, with TRBD2 identical over 8 bases. The CDR3 consists of 15 residues. Trimming cost V 5 bases and J 5 bases; bases outside gene matches: 11. In germline, CDR1 is SNHLY, CDR2 FYNNEI.

CDR3 loop: CASSPTSLPGTGDEQYF. In DNA form, the CDR3 reads TGTGCCAGCAGCCCGACCAGCCTACCCGGGACAGGCGACGAGCAGTACTTC. The genes are TRBV5-6 and TRBJ2-7; TRBD1 matches 8 bases. Unmatched junction bases numbered 17, after V lost 4 bases and J lost 5 bases. Looked up from germline, CDR1 is SGHDT and CDR2 is YYEEEE. The CDR3 runs to 17 residues.

With regard to this clone: Just one base apart from a much larger clone, this may be a read error. The chain couples TRBV28 to TRBJ1-1; 11 bases match TRBD1. Germline-derived CDR1 and CDR2 are MDHEN and SYDVKM. This CDR3 comprises 14 residues. V gave up 4 bases and J gave up 4 bases; unmatched junction bases: 2. The CDR3 region has the DNA TGTGCCAGCAGTTCTGGACAGGGGGCCACTGAAGCTTTCTTT. Translated, it gives CASSSGQGATEAFF. The full variable domain, its missing parts supplied by reference TRBV28 and TRBJ1-1, is DVKVTQSSRYLVKRTGEKVFLECVQDMDHENMFWYRQDPGLGLRLIYFSYDVKMKEKGDIPEGYSVSREKKERFSLILESASTNQTSMYLCASSSGQGATEAFFGQGTRLTVV.

This chain connects TRBV6-5 to TRBJ1-1; no clear D. Trimming removed 6 bases from V and 1 base from J, with 15 bases in between. In germline, CDR1 is MNHEY, CDR2 SVGAGI. The CDR3 runs to 15 residues. The CDR3 region has the DNA TGTGCCAGCAGCGCGGAGGGCCCCTCGAACACTGAAGCTTTCTTT. Translation gives CASSAEGPSNTEAFF.